This entry describes one TCR beta chain. Authors' data handling: Amplified reference gene primers provided the basis for estimating nucleated cell counts. TCRdb keeps only in-frame clones here, not all; method: immunoSEQ multiplex PCR. V, J and clone size reflect that table, while D and trimming were determined from the DNA. The table shows 100,000 to 150,000 clones, with 79% occurring only once. The data are from a study of blood T cell repertoires in COVID-19. The overall study: Samples came from the United States, Italy and Spain, spanning acute and convalescent COVID-19. The cDNA or gDNA used as material had been derived from T cells, B-cell-depleted T cells, or PBMCs.

Per the germline V gene, CDR1 is LNHDA and CDR2 is SQIVND (reference sequence). This CDR3 is built from 13 residues. J lost 6 bases, V lost 5 bases, and 2 bases had no gene match. This chain uses TRBV19 with TRBJ1-4, with 8 bases matching TRBD1. This TCR derives from a man aged 40-55 years with active or convalescent COVID-19. Source material: peripheral blood. CDR3 sequence: CASSSGQDEKLFF. The DNA for the CDR3 is TGTGCCAGTAGTTCGGGACAGGATGAAAAACTGTTTTTT.